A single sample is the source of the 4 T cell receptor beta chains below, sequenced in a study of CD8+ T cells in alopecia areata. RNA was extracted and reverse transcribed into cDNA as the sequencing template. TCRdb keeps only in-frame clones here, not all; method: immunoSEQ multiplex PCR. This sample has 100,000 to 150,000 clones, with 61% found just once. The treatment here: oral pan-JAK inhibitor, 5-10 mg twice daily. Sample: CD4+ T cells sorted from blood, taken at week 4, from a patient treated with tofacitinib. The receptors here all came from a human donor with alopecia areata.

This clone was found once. The CDR3 sequence: CASSLAGVTDTQYF. CDR3 nucleotides: TGTGCCAGTAGTCTAGCGGGAGTGACAGATACGCAGTATTTT. V gene TRBV19 combines with J gene TRBJ2-3; 10 bases fit TRBD2. Germline loops: CDR1 LNHDA, CDR2 SQIVND (reference sequence). The CDR3 extends over 14 amino acids. V shed 5 bases, J shed 3 bases, and the junction held 2 bases outside the gene matches.

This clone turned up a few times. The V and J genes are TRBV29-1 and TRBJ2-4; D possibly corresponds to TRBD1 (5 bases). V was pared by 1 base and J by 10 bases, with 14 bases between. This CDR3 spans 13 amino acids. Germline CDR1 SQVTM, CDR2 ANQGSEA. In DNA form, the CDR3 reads TGCAGCGTTGAAGGAACGTGGGGCCCGATTCAGTACTTC. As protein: CSVEGTWGPIQYF.

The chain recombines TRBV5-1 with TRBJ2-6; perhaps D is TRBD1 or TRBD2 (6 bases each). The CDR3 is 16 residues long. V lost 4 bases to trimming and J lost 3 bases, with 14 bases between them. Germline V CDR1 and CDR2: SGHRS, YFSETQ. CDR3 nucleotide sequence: TGCGCCAGCAGCCAAACACAGGGAGGTGGGGCCAACGTCCTGACTTTC. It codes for CASSQTQGGGANVLTF.

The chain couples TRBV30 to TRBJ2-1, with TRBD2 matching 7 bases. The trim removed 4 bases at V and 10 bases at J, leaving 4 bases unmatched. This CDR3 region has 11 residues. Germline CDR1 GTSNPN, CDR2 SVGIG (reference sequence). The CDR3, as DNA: TGTGCCTGGACCCGTAGCGGGGAGCAGTTCTTC. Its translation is CAWTRSGEQFF.